This is a list of T cell receptor beta chains from one sample in a study of beta chain features in type 1 diabetes. Profiled with immunoSEQ multiplex PCR; TCRdb holds only in-frame clones, not every one. The sample carries a few hundred thousand clones, around 10% recorded once. Sample: central memory CD4+ T cells from blood. These receptor sequences come from a man aged 30-40 years with type 1 diabetes. The CDR3 runs from the conserved cysteine through the conserved F or W. The D gene is left open where the match is weak. Size is stated for part of the rows, as once, few or many counts, or as a class when the clone is expanded.

v_gene,j_gene,d_gene,abundance,CDR3aa,CDR3nt
TRBV27,TRBJ2-6,TRBD1,-,CASSWDRRNSGANVLTF,TGTGCCAGCAGTTGGGACAGACGGAACTCTGGGGCCAACGTCCTGACTTTC
TRBV18,TRBJ1-5,-,-,CASSPRSSGNSNQPQHF,TGTGCCAGCTCACCACGATCTTCCGGGAATAGCAATCAGCCCCAGCATTTT
TRBV7-2,TRBJ2-6,-,many,CASSLAGVAGANVLTF,TGTGCCAGCAGCTTGGCAGGGGTAGCTGGGGCCAACGTCCTGACTTTC
TRBV7-2,TRBJ2-1,-,few,CASSPLYNEQFF,TGTGCCAGCAGCCCCTTATACAATGAGCAGTTCTTC
TRBV7-2,TRBJ1-2,-,many,CASSRPPTQYGYTF,TGTGCCAGCAGTCGACCCCCAACACAATATGGCTACACCTTC
TRBV18,TRBJ2-7,-,few,CASSPTSGREQYF,TGTGCCAGCTCACCGACGTCAGGGCGGGAGCAGTACTTC
TRBV14,TRBJ2-1,-,many,CASSHGQFDEQFF,TGTGCCAGCAGCCACGGGCAGTTCGATGAGCAGTTCTTC
TRBV10-3,TRBJ1-3,-,many,CAAGSGNTIYF,TGTGCCGCCGGCTCTGGAAACACCATATATTTT
TRBV10-1,TRBJ1-1,TRBD1,-,CASSVSAGGGTEAFF,TGCGCCAGCAGTGTTTCAGCAGGGGGAGGCACTGAAGCTTTCTTT
TRBV20-1,TRBJ1-4,-,-,CSVNLNEKLFF,TGCAGTGTAAACCTTAATGAAAAACTGTTTTTT
TRBV7-3,TRBJ2-2,-,-,CASSPGGGHANTGELFF,TGTGCCAGCAGCCCTGGTGGCGGACACGCGAACACCGGGGAGCTGTTTTTT
TRBV5-1,TRBJ1-1,-,few,CASSLAREDTEAFF,TGCGCCAGCAGCTTGGCCAGAGAGGACACTGAAGCTTTCTTT
TRBV7-9,TRBJ2-5,-,-,CASSLVSETQYF,TGTGCCAGCAGCTTAGTCTCAGAGACCCAGTACTTC
TRBV6-5,TRBJ2-7,-,-,CASSRSRTFSEQYF,TGTGCCAGCAGCCGGTCTAGGACCTTCAGCGAGCAGTACTTC
TRBV7-3,TRBJ2-1,-,-,CASSLTGNEQFF,TGTGCCAGCAGCTTAACCGGCAATGAGCAGTTCTTC
TRBV10-3,TRBJ2-7,TRBD1,few,CAISASGDRVYEQYF,TGTGCCATCAGTGCGTCAGGGGACAGGGTCTACGAGCAGTACTTC
TRBV19,TRBJ1-1,-,-,CASSIQTEAFF,TGTGCCAGTAGTATCCAGACTGAAGCTTTCTTT
TRBV28,TRBJ1-2,-,few,CASSFIVRTYGYTF,TGTGCCAGCAGTTTTATTGTCCGAACCTATGGCTACACCTTC
TRBV7-8,TRBJ2-5,-,few,CASSLGLEETQYF,TGTGCCAGCAGCTTAGGACTTGAAGAGACCCAGTACTTC
TRBV5-8,TRBJ1-1,TRBD1,-,CASRAGTGGEGTEAFF,TGTGCCAGCAGGGCCGGGACAGGGGGCGAGGGCACTGAAGCTTTCTTT
TRBV6-5,TRBJ2-3,-,few,CASRQQGADTQYF,TGTGCCAGCAGGCAACAGGGAGCAGATACGCAGTATTTT
TRBV28,TRBJ1-2,TRBD1,-,CASSSTGLWDGYTF,TGTGCCAGCAGTTCGACAGGGCTTTGGGATGGCTACACCTTC
TRBV7-3,TRBJ1-1,TRBD1,many,CASSQDRDTEAFF,TGTGCCAGCAGCCAGGACAGGGACACTGAAGCTTTCTTT
TRBV28,TRBJ2-5,-,-,CASSFYQETQYF,TGTGCCAGCAGTTTCTATCAAGAGACCCAGTACTTC
TRBV6-5,TRBJ2-7,-,-,CASSYGESYEQYF,TGTGCCAGCAGTTACGGGGAATCCTACGAGCAGTACTTC
TRBV6-1,TRBJ2-2,TRBD1,-,CASSRQGASPGELFF,TGTGCCAGCAGTCGACAGGGGGCGTCCCCCGGGGAGCTGTTTTTT
TRBV18,TRBJ2-7,-,few,CASSPLMTEQEQYF,TGTGCCAGCTCACCCTTGATGACAGAACAGGAGCAGTACTTC
TRBV7-8,TRBJ2-7,-,few,CASSPLGGKQYF,TGTGCCAGCAGCCCCCTGGGGGGAAAGCAGTACTTC
TRBV2,TRBJ2-7,TRBD2,many,CASERTSGSYEQYF,TGTGCCAGCGAGCGGACTAGCGGGAGCTACGAGCAGTACTTC
TRBV2,TRBJ2-7,-,many,CASSEAVSQLGF,TGTGCCAGCAGTGAAGCGGTCTCACAGCTAGGCTTC
TRBV20-1,TRBJ1-2,TRBD1,few,CGGQVNYGYTF,TGCGGTGGACAGGTTAACTATGGCTACACCTTC
TRBV30,TRBJ2-1,TRBD2,few,CAWRKTSGAYNEQFF,TGTGCCTGGAGGAAGACTAGCGGAGCCTACAATGAGCAGTTCTTC
TRBV11-3,TRBJ2-3,-,few,CASSLTQGGTDTQYF,TGTGCCAGCAGCTTAACACAGGGAGGCACAGATACGCAGTATTTT
TRBV4-1,TRBJ2-3,TRBD1,-,CASSQGGQGTDTQYF,TGCGCCAGCAGCCAAGGGGGACAGGGCACAGATACGCAGTATTTT
TRBV11-3,TRBJ2-5,-,few,CASSSLQGPLYF,TGTGCCAGCAGCTCCTTACAGGGCCCACTGTACTTC
TRBV30,TRBJ2-2,-,few,CAWSVSDTGELFF,TGTGCCTGGAGTGTAAGTGACACCGGGGAGCTGTTTTTT
TRBV5-1,TRBJ2-1,TRBD2,-,CASSSNPSGSYNEQFF,TGCGCCAGCAGCTCAAACCCTAGCGGCTCCTACAATGAGCAGTTCTTC
TRBV6-1,TRBJ1-2,TRBD1,few,CASSEAPGQYYGYTF,TGTGCCAGCAGTGAAGCGCCGGGACAGTACTATGGCTACACCTTC
TRBV10-3,TRBJ1-1,-,few,CAISEAGARGTEAFF,TGTGCCATCAGTGAGGCAGGGGCCCGGGGCACTGAAGCTTTCTTT